Listed below are T cell receptor beta chains from one sample, sequenced in a study of graft-versus-host responses after intestinal transplantation. The repertoire was sequenced with immunoSEQ multiplex PCR; TCRdb's copy has only in-frame clones and lacks some. This repertoire shows over 100,000 clones, around 92% found once; its top ten account for approximately 1%. No antigen has been assigned to these receptors. The specimen was unstimulated CD8+ T cells sorted from spleen or lymph node cells, collected before transplant. The receptors derive from a human donor who was the organ donor for an intestinal transplant. The CDR3 runs from the conserved cysteine through the conserved F or W. Fields, in order: clone size, J gene, D gene, V gene, CDR3 DNA, CDR3 protein. The D gene is left open where the match is weak. Clone sizes are given selectively: once, few, many, or a class where the clone is expanded.

clone size: .
J gene: TRBJ2-7
D gene: .
V gene: TRBV4-3
CDR3 DNA: TGCGCCAGCAGCCAAGCTTGGTCTGGTCAAGGGAGCTACGAGCAGTACTTC
CDR3 protein: CASSQAWSGQGSYEQYF

clone size: .
J gene: TRBJ2-1
D gene: TRBD2
V gene: TRBV27
CDR3 DNA: TGTGCCAGCAGTTTAGGACTAGCCAATGAGCAGTTCTTC
CDR3 protein: CASSLGLANEQFF

clone size: .
J gene: TRBJ2-7
D gene: .
V gene: TRBV27
CDR3 DNA: TGTGCCAGCAGTTCCCGCTGGGGTGGGACCTCCTACGAGCAGTACTTC
CDR3 protein: CASSSRWGGTSYEQYF

clone size: once
J gene: TRBJ2-5
D gene: TRBD2
V gene: TRBV5-4
CDR3 DNA: TGTGCCAGCAGCTTTGGACTAGCGGGAGAAGAGACCCAGTACTTC
CDR3 protein: CASSFGLAGEETQYF

clone size: .
J gene: TRBJ2-1
D gene: .
V gene: TRBV6-1
CDR3 DNA: TGTGCCAGCAGTGAAGGGCTGACGGCATACAATGAGCAGTTCTTC
CDR3 protein: CASSEGLTAYNEQFF

clone size: .
J gene: TRBJ1-5
D gene: TRBD1
V gene: TRBV27
CDR3 DNA: TGTGCCAGCAGTCCGACAGGGGGCCTTCAGCCCCAGCATTTT
CDR3 protein: CASSPTGGLQPQHF

clone size: .
J gene: TRBJ1-2
D gene: .
V gene: TRBV2
CDR3 DNA: TGTGCCAGCAGTGGATTGGACACCAACTATGGCTACACCTTC
CDR3 protein: CASSGLDTNYGYTF

clone size: .
J gene: TRBJ2-3
D gene: .
V gene: TRBV9
CDR3 DNA: TGTGCCAGCAGCGTAGTAGGGGGCACAGATACGCAGTATTTT
CDR3 protein: CASSVVGGTDTQYF

clone size: .
J gene: TRBJ1-1
D gene: .
V gene: TRBV5-4
CDR3 DNA: TGTGCCAGCAGCGGGGGGGGGACGAACACTGAAGCTTTCTTT
CDR3 protein: CASSGGGTNTEAFF

clone size: .
J gene: TRBJ2-2
D gene: TRBD2
V gene: TRBV4-1
CDR3 DNA: TGCGCCAGCAGCCAAGAAGGACTAGCGAACACCGGGGAGCTGTTTTTT
CDR3 protein: CASSQEGLANTGELFF

clone size: .
J gene: TRBJ1-2
D gene: .
V gene: TRBV6-1
CDR3 DNA: TGTGCCAGCAGTGATCTGGACATCGACTATGGCTACACCTTC
CDR3 protein: CASSDLDIDYGYTF

clone size: .
J gene: TRBJ1-5
D gene: TRBD1
V gene: TRBV7-8
CDR3 DNA: TGTGCCAGCAGAGACAGGGGATTGAATCAGCCCCAGCATTTT
CDR3 protein: CASRDRGLNQPQHF

clone size: .
J gene: TRBJ2-7
D gene: .
V gene: TRBV10-3
CDR3 DNA: TGTGCCATCAGTTCAGATTCCTACGAGCAGTACTTC
CDR3 protein: CAISSDSYEQYF

clone size: few
J gene: TRBJ2-7
D gene: .
V gene: TRBV5-5
CDR3 DNA: TGTGCCAGCAGCTTCTGGGGTATTGGGGGATACGAGCAGTACTTC
CDR3 protein: CASSFWGIGGYEQYF

clone size: .
J gene: TRBJ2-1
D gene: TRBD2
V gene: TRBV27
CDR3 DNA: TGTGCCAGCAGTTTAACTAGCGGGAGCAAGACGGGCAATGAGCAGTTCTTC
CDR3 protein: CASSLTSGSKTGNEQFF

clone size: few
J gene: TRBJ1-5
D gene: .
V gene: TRBV19
CDR3 DNA: TGTGCCAGTAGTACAGCCATTTATCAGCCCCAGCATTTT
CDR3 protein: CASSTAIYQPQHF

clone size: .
J gene: TRBJ1-4
D gene: TRBD1
V gene: TRBV4-1
CDR3 DNA: TGCGCCAGCAGCAGTCCGGGACAGGGGGCAGCTAATGAAAAACTGTTTTTT
CDR3 protein: CASSSPGQGAANEKLFF

clone size: once
J gene: TRBJ2-3
D gene: .
V gene: TRBV28
CDR3 DNA: TGTGCCAGCAGTTTGGGAGATACGCAGTATTTT
CDR3 protein: CASSLGDTQYF

clone size: .
J gene: TRBJ1-5
D gene: .
V gene: TRBV28
CDR3 DNA: TGTGCCAGCAGTCGACAGTTTATAAGCAATCAGCCCCAGCATTTT
CDR3 protein: CASSRQFISNQPQHF

clone size: .
J gene: TRBJ2-1
D gene: TRBD2
V gene: TRBV9
CDR3 DNA: TGTGCCAGCAGCGTAGGAGCTAGCGGGGGGAATGAGCAGTTCTTC
CDR3 protein: CASSVGASGGNEQFF

clone size: .
J gene: TRBJ2-7
D gene: .
V gene: TRBV9
CDR3 DNA: TGTGCCAGCAGCCCGCAGCTAGTCGCCTACGAGCAGTACTTC
CDR3 protein: CASSPQLVAYEQYF

clone size: .
J gene: TRBJ2-3
D gene: TRBD1
V gene: TRBV6-5
CDR3 DNA: TGTGCCAGTAGTTTCGCACAGGGGGCAGATACGCAGTATTTT
CDR3 protein: CASSFAQGADTQYF

clone size: .
J gene: TRBJ2-1
D gene: .
V gene: TRBV7-9
CDR3 DNA: TGTGCCAGCAGCGCTGGGGGAGCAACGTACAATGAGCAGTTCTTC
CDR3 protein: CASSAGGATYNEQFF

clone size: .
J gene: TRBJ1-2
D gene: .
V gene: TRBV9
CDR3 DNA: TGTGCCAGCAGCCCGAGGACTGGGGCAGGGTATGGCTACACCTTC
CDR3 protein: CASSPRTGAGYGYTF

clone size: .
J gene: TRBJ1-1
D gene: .
V gene: TRBV6-5
CDR3 DNA: TGTGCCAGCAGTTACTCGTTGGCTGAAGCTTTCTTT
CDR3 protein: CASSYSLAEAFF

clone size: .
J gene: TRBJ2-7
D gene: .
V gene: TRBV20-1
CDR3 DNA: TGCAGTGCTGTAGGGGTTCGGGAGCAGTACTTC
CDR3 protein: CSAVGVREQYF

clone size: .
J gene: TRBJ1-2
D gene: TRBD1
V gene: TRBV27
CDR3 DNA: TGTGCCAGCAGTTTAGACAGGGACTATGGCTACACCTTC
CDR3 protein: CASSLDRDYGYTF

clone size: .
J gene: TRBJ2-1
D gene: TRBD1
V gene: TRBV6-5
CDR3 DNA: TGTGCCAGCAGTTACTCGTCAGGGGGTACCTACAATGAGCAGTTCTTC
CDR3 protein: CASSYSSGGTYNEQFF

clone size: .
J gene: TRBJ2-5
D gene: .
V gene: TRBV27
CDR3 DNA: TGTGCCAGCAGTTCCTCCGGGAATTTAGGGGAGACCCAGTACTTC
CDR3 protein: CASSSSGNLGETQYF

clone size: .
J gene: TRBJ2-7
D gene: .
V gene: TRBV5-1
CDR3 DNA: TGCGCCAGCAGCTGGACGGGTACCTACGAGCAGTACTTC
CDR3 protein: CASSWTGTYEQYF

clone size: .
J gene: TRBJ1-4
D gene: TRBD1
V gene: TRBV5-4
CDR3 DNA: TGTGCCAGCAGCTCAGGTCCTGACAGGGCCGTAGAAAAACTGTTTTTT
CDR3 protein: CASSSGPDRAVEKLFF

clone size: .
J gene: TRBJ1-1
D gene: .
V gene: TRBV13
CDR3 DNA: TGTGCCAGCAGCTTAGCAGGGAACACTGAAGCTTTCTTT
CDR3 protein: CASSLAGNTEAFF

clone size: .
J gene: TRBJ2-3
D gene: TRBD1
V gene: TRBV9
CDR3 DNA: TGTGCCAGCAGCGTAGGTCAGGGGGGCACAGATACGCAGTATTTT
CDR3 protein: CASSVGQGGTDTQYF

clone size: .
J gene: TRBJ1-1
D gene: .
V gene: TRBV6-6
CDR3 DNA: TGTGCCAGCAGGGGGACACCGAACACTGAAGCTTTCTTT
CDR3 protein: CASRGTPNTEAFF

clone size: .
J gene: TRBJ2-5
D gene: .
V gene: TRBV7-9
CDR3 DNA: TGTGCCAGCAGCCTGTCTCTATCGGAGACCCAGTACTTC
CDR3 protein: CASSLSLSETQYF

clone size: .
J gene: TRBJ1-1
D gene: TRBD1
V gene: TRBV27
CDR3 DNA: TGTGCCAGCGCCTCAGGGGGAAAAACTGAAGCTTTCTTT
CDR3 protein: CASASGGKTEAFF

clone size: .
J gene: TRBJ2-7
D gene: TRBD1
V gene: TRBV4-3
CDR3 DNA: TGCGCCAGCAGCCAAGAGAGTACAGGGGGCTACGAGCAGTACTTC
CDR3 protein: CASSQESTGGYEQYF

clone size: .
J gene: TRBJ2-3
D gene: TRBD2
V gene: TRBV7-2
CDR3 DNA: TGTGCCAGCAGCTCCTGGACTAGCGGGTCAGATACGCAGTATTTT
CDR3 protein: CASSSWTSGSDTQYF

clone size: .
J gene: TRBJ2-1
D gene: .
V gene: TRBV7-9
CDR3 DNA: TGTGCCAGCAGCTTAGAAACGAAGAGATATGAGCAGTTCTTC
CDR3 protein: CASSLETKRYEQFF

clone size: .
J gene: TRBJ2-7
D gene: .
V gene: TRBV4-2
CDR3 DNA: TGTGCCAGCAGCCAAGATAGGGGGGCTCCGCAGTACTTC
CDR3 protein: CASSQDRGAPQYF

clone size: .
J gene: TRBJ1-1
D gene: .
V gene: TRBV7-9
CDR3 DNA: TGTGCCAGCAGCTTAGTCCAGGGTACGACTGAAGCTTTCTTT
CDR3 protein: CASSLVQGTTEAFF

clone size: .
J gene: TRBJ1-6
D gene: .
V gene: TRBV27
CDR3 DNA: TGTGCCAGCAGTCTCAGGGCCGGCTCCTATAATTCACCCCTCCACTTT
CDR3 protein: CASSLRAGSYNSPLHF

clone size: .
J gene: TRBJ2-3
D gene: .
V gene: TRBV7-9
CDR3 DNA: TGTGCCAGCAGTCATCTCGGGGCAGCCAGCACAGATACGCAGTATTTT
CDR3 protein: CASSHLGAASTDTQYF

clone size: .
J gene: TRBJ1-1
D gene: .
V gene: TRBV11-3
CDR3 DNA: TGTGCCAGCAGCTTACGGGTTGGCACTGAAGCTTTCTTT
CDR3 protein: CASSLRVGTEAFF

clone size: .
J gene: TRBJ2-7
D gene: .
V gene: TRBV5-1
CDR3 DNA: TGCGCCAGCAGCTTGGCCTCCCTGAGCCTCGCCTACGAGCAGTACTTC
CDR3 protein: CASSLASLSLAYEQYF

clone size: .
J gene: TRBJ1-2
D gene: .
V gene: TRBV16
CDR3 DNA: TGTGCCAGCAGCCCCGGAGGATGGGGGGTCCGGGGCTACACCTTC
CDR3 protein: CASSPGGWGVRGYTF

clone size: .
J gene: TRBJ2-7
D gene: TRBD2
V gene: TRBV5-8
CDR3 DNA: TGTGCCAGCAGCTTGACTCTTAGCGGGGCCCCCTACGAGCAGTACTTC
CDR3 protein: CASSLTLSGAPYEQYF

clone size: .
J gene: TRBJ1-3
D gene: .
V gene: TRBV27
CDR3 DNA: TGTGCCAGCATCCCGGTGGCGGACGAGGGAAACACCATATATTTT
CDR3 protein: CASIPVADEGNTIYF

clone size: .
J gene: TRBJ1-5
D gene: TRBD1
V gene: TRBV29-1
CDR3 DNA: TGCAGCGTTGCCCAGGGGGCCGGACAGCCCCAGCATTTT
CDR3 protein: CSVAQGAGQPQHF

clone size: .
J gene: TRBJ2-3
D gene: .
V gene: TRBV7-9
CDR3 DNA: TGTGCCAGCCGCCCAGGGGAGGGGGCAACAGATACGCAGTATTTT
CDR3 protein: CASRPGEGATDTQYF

clone size: .
J gene: TRBJ2-4
D gene: .
V gene: TRBV10-1
CDR3 DNA: TGCGCCAGCGTAAGGGGAGGCAAAAACATTCAGTACTTC
CDR3 protein: CASVRGGKNIQYF

clone size: once
J gene: TRBJ2-7
D gene: TRBD2
V gene: TRBV11-2
CDR3 DNA: TGTGCCAGCAGCTTAGAGGTTAGCGGGAACTACTACGAGCAGTACTTC
CDR3 protein: CASSLEVSGNYYEQYF